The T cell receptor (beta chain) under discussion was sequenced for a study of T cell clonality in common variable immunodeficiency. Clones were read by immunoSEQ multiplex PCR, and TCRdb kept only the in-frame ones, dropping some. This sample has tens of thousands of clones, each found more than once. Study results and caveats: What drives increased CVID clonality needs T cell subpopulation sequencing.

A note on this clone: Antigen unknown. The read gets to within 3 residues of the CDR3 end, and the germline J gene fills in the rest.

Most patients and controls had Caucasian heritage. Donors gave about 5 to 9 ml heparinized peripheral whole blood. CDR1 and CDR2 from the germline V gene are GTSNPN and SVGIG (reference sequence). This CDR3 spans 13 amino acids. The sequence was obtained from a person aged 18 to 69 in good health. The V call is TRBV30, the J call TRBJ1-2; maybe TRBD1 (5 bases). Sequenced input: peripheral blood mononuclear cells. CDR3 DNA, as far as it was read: TGTGCCTGGGGCTTACGCAGGGAAGACGAC. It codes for CAWGLRREDD. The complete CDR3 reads CAWGLRREDDYTF.